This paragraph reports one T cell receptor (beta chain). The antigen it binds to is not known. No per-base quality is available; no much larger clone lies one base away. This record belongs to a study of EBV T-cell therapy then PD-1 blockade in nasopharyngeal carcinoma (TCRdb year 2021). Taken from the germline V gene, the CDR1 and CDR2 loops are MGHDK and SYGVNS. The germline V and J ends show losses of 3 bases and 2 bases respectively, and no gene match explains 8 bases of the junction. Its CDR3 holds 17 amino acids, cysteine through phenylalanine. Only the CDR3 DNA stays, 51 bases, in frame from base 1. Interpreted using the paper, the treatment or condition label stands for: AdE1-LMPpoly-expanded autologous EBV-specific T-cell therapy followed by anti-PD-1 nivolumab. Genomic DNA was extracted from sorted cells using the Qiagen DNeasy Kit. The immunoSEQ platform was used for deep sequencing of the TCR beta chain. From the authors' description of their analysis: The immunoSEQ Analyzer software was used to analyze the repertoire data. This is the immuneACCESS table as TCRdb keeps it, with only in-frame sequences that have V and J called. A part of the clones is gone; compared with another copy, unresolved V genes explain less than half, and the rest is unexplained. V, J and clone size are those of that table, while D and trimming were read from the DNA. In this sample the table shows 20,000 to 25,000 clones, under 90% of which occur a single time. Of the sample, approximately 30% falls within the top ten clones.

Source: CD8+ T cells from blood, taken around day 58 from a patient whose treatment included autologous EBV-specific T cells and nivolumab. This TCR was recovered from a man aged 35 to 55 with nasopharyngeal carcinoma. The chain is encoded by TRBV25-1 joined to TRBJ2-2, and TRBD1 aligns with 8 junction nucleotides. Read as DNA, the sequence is TGTGCCAGCAGTGAGTCTCCAGGGGGCTATAACACCGGGGAGCTGTTTTTT. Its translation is CASSESPGGYNTGELFF.